The clone carrying this T cell receptor (beta chain) appeared many times. Time point defined: longitudinal time-point 3. The CDR3 sequence is 14 residues long. Germline assignment: CDR1 MNHEY and CDR2 SVGAGI. Trimming at V came to 5 bases and at J to 2 bases, leaving 6 bases not matched to a gene. TCRdb passed the 5' RACE reads through MiXCR, listing each CDR3 protein once. The sample lists approximately 84,000 distinct CDR3 sequences, roughly 4.5% occurring once. This record comes from a study of neurological immune-mediated disorders. Sequenced sample: PBMCs. The J gene is TRBJ2-7, the V gene TRBV6-5, with 7 bases identical to TRBD1. The sequence was collected from a woman aged 60 to 75 with multiple sclerosis. CDR3 protein: CASSAPGQTYEQYF. The CDR3 DNA is TGTGCCAGCAGTGCTCCGGGACAGACCTACGAGCAGTACTTC.